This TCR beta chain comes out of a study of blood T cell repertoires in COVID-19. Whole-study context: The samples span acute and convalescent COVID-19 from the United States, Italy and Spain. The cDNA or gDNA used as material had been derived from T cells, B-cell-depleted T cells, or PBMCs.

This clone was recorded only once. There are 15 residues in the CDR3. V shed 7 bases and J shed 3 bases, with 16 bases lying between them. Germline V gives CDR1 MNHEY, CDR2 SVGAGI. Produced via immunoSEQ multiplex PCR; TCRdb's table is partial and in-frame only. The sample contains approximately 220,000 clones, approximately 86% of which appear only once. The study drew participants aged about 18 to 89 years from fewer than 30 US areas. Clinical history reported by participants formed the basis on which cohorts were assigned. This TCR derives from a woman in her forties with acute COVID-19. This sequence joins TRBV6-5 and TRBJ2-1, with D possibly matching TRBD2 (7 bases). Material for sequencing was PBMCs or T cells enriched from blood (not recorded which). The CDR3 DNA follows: TGTGCCAGCACCCTACAGGGAGGGGTCTACAATGAGCAGTTCTTC. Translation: CASTLQGGVYNEQFF.